The 31 T cell receptor beta chains presented below share a single source sample, sequenced in a study of cytomegalovirus exposure and HLA in healthy donors. The PCR employed 60 Vbeta primers together with 13 Jbeta primers. TCRdb keeps only in-frame clones here, not all; method: immunoSEQ multiplex PCR. The sample has around 170,000 clones, around 80% seen once; the top ten hold approximately 6.8%. The sequencing sample was made of PBMCs. The source of these receptors is a woman aged 40 to 50 in good health and CMV-seropositive.

The V and J genes are TRBV4-2 and TRBJ2-7, with D unresolved. CDR1 is LGHNA, CDR2 YNFKEQ, per germline. CDR3 size: 14 residues. V was shortened by 4 bases and J by 4 bases, with 14 bases between the two germline ends. In DNA form, the CDR3 reads TGTGCCAGCAGCCCCTACATCGGGTTGTACGAGCAGTACTTC. It specifies CASSPYIGLYEQYF.

About this clone: A read error may account for a junction end that differs from germline. DNA for the CDR3: TGTTCCAGCAGCTTTGACAGGGGAGAGCAGTTCTTC. It is translated as CSSSFDRGEQFF. V usage is TRBV7-9 and J usage is TRBJ2-1; TRBD1 agrees at 8 bases. The CDR3 has 12 residues. Germline CDR1 and CDR2: SEHNR and FQNEAQ (reference sequence).

The gene calls are TRBV5-6 and TRBJ1-3; D remains ambiguous. The CDR3 totals 17 residues. Germline lookup yields CDR1 SGHDT and CDR2 YYEEEE. Trimming removed 5 bases from V and 0 bases from J, with 18 bases in between. The CDR3 here is CASRYSTGLPSGNTIYF. DNA for the CDR3: TGTGCCAGCAGATACTCCACCGGACTGCCCTCTGGAAACACCATATATTTT. The full variable domain, its missing parts supplied by reference TRBV5-6 and TRBJ1-3, is DAGVTQSPTHLIKTRGQQVTLRCSPKSGHDTVSWYQQALGQGPQFIFQYYEEEERQRGNFPDRFSGHQFPNYSSELNVNALLLGDSALYLCASRYSTGLPSGNTIYFGEGSWLTVV.

This clone showed up just a few times. The chain recombines TRBV19 with TRBJ1-2, with 8 bases lining up with TRBD1. There are 16 residues in the CDR3. V dropped 3 bases and J dropped 0; count of bases not matched to a gene: 6. Germline CDR1 LNHDA, CDR2 SQIVND (reference sequence). CDR3: CASSISGQGSNYGYTF. Written as DNA, the CDR3 is TGTGCCAGTAGTATCTCTGGACAGGGATCTAACTATGGCTACACCTTC.

J is TRBJ2-3 and V is TRBV27, with TRBD1 identical over 9 bases. Germline assignment: CDR1 MNHEY and CDR2 SMNVEV (reference sequence). J lost 6 bases, V lost 7 bases, and 17 bases had no gene match. This CDR3 has 17 residues. CDR3 loop: CASNKLTGGGPGDTQYF. Here the CDR3 DNA reads TGTGCCAGCAACAAACTAACAGGGGGCGGCCCGGGGGATACGCAGTATTTT.

The chain combines TRBV13 with TRBJ1-2; TRBD1 might be the D (5 bases). V lost 5 bases to trimming and J lost 4 bases, with 20 bases between them. This CDR3 comprises 16 residues. Germline V gene lookup returns CDR1 PRHDT and CDR2 FYEKMQ (reference sequence). CDR3 DNA: TGTGCCAGCAGCCAAGTAGCTTCCTCAGGGTTCTATGGCTACACCTTC. Translated, it gives CASSQVASSGFYGYTF.

The chain couples TRBV5-1 to TRBJ1-1, with 9 nucleotides matching TRBD1. The J segment lost 5 bases and the V segment lost 2 bases, leaving 10 bases of the junction unmatched. The germline V gene encodes CDR1 SGHRS and CDR2 YFSETQ. The CDR3 runs 16 residues. The CDR3 bases are TGCGCCAGCAGCTTAAACCTACAGGGGGCCGGGACTGAAGCTTTCTTT. Amino acids: CASSLNLQGAGTEAFF.

The J gene is TRBJ1-1, the V gene TRBV28; the D is unclear. This CDR3 is built from 15 residues. The germline V gene encodes CDR1 MDHEN and CDR2 SYDVKM. With 2 bases removed from V and 4 bases from J, the gap between germline ends came to 14 bases. The CDR3 is CASSLREGFSTEAFF. The CDR3 nucleotides are TGTGCCAGCAGTTTAAGGGAGGGTTTCAGCACTGAAGCTTTCTTT. Based on the CDR3 plus reference TRBV28 and TRBJ1-1, the full variable domain is DVKVTQSSRYLVKRTGEKVFLECVQDMDHENMFWYRQDPGLGLRLIYFSYDVKMKEKGDIPEGYSVSREKKERFSLILESASTNQTSMYLCASSLREGFSTEAFFGQGTRLTVV.

CDR3 in amino acids: CASSLAGQGIDSPLHF. The CDR3 coding sequence is TGCGCCAGCAGCTTGGCCGGGCAGGGGATAGATTCACCCCTCCACTTT. This chain joins TRBV5-1 and TRBJ1-6; perhaps TRBD1 as D (6 bases). The germline V gene has CDR1 SGHRS and CDR2 YFSETQ. V was trimmed by 0 bases and J by 8 bases, leaving 15 bases between them. This CDR3 region has 16 residues. The full variable domain, rest sourced from reference TRBV5-1 and TRBJ1-6, is KAGVTQTPRYLIKTRGQQVTLSCSPISGHRSVSWYQQTPGQGLQFLFEYFSETQRNKGNFPGRFSGRQFSNSRSEMNVSTLELGDSALYLCASSLAGQGIDSPLHFGNGTRLTVT.

V is TRBV5-1 and J is TRBJ2-7; 7 nucleotides align to TRBD1. CDR1 is SGHRS, CDR2 YFSETQ, per germline. This CDR3 has 15 amino acids. After removal of 0 bases from V and 2 bases from J, the junction contained 5 bases not matched to a gene. CDR3 amino acids: CASSLEGGFPYEQYF. Here the CDR3 DNA reads TGCGCCAGCAGCTTGGAAGGGGGCTTCCCCTACGAGCAGTACTTC.

The V call is TRBV7-6, the J call TRBJ2-2; no firm D call. Germline CDR1 reads SGHVS; CDR2 reads FNYEAQ. Trimming took 2 bases from V and 0 from J, leaving 7 bases between them. This CDR3 has 15 amino acids. CDR3 coding DNA: TGTGCCAGCAGCTTACCAGTCGCGAACACCGGGGAGCTGTTTTTT. Translated, it gives CASSLPVANTGELFF.

This clone has a single count. The V gene is TRBV6-6, the J gene TRBJ2-7; D unresolved. The CDR3 loop spans 13 amino acids. Germline CDR1 and CDR2: MNHNY and SVGAGI (reference sequence). The V gene lost 1 base and the J gene lost 3 bases, with 7 bases spanning the gap. Here the CDR3 DNA reads TGTGCCAGCAGTTACTTGCAGGACTACGAGCAGTACTTC. It is translated as CASSYLQDYEQYF.

This rearrangement joins TRBV27 to TRBJ2-1; 11 bases fit TRBD2. Trimming at V came to 5 bases and at J to 5 bases, leaving 5 bases not matched to a gene. There are 15 residues in the CDR3. Per the germline V gene, CDR1 is MNHEY and CDR2 is SMNVEV (reference sequence). Written as DNA, the CDR3 is TGTGCCAGCAGTCTGACTAGCGGGGACCACAATGAGCAGTTCTTC. This gives the protein CASSLTSGDHNEQFF.

The CDR3 region has the DNA TGTGCCACCAGCCCTCTAGCGGGGGCCTACGAGCAGTACTTC. Protein: CATSPLAGAYEQYF. J is TRBJ2-7 and V is TRBV6-1, with 10 bases matching TRBD2. V lost 10 bases, J lost 2 bases, and 8 bases stayed unmatched. The CDR3 runs 14 residues. Germline V gene sequence: CDR1 MNHNS, CDR2 SASEGT.

The chain is built from TRBV4-2 and TRBJ2-3; 9 bases fit TRBD2. The CDR3 is 16 amino acids. Germline CDR1 is LGHNA and CDR2 is YNFKEQ. The V and J ends lost 1 base and 4 bases, in that order; junction bases with no gene match: 6. The CDR3 sequence: CASSQAGAGGPDTQYF. For the CDR3, the DNA is TGTGCCAGCAGCCAAGCCGGAGCGGGGGGCCCAGATACGCAGTATTTT.

The J gene is TRBJ1-2, the V gene TRBV14; D not resolved. Germline V lookup: CDR1 SGHDN, CDR2 FVKESK. Trimming took off 0 bases at V and 9 bases at J, with 11 bases between the two ends. This CDR3 is 13 amino acids long. The CDR3 sequence is CASSQDLGSSYTF. CDR3 nucleotides: TGTGCCAGCAGCCAAGATCTTGGGAGTAGCTACACCTTC. The full variable domain, its missing parts supplied by reference TRBV14 and TRBJ1-2, is EAGVTQFPSHSVIEKGQTVTLRCDPISGHDNLYWYRRVMGKEIKFLLHFVKESKQDESGMPNNRFLAERTGGTYSTLKVQPAELEDSGVYFCASSQDLGSSYTFGSGTRLTVV.

This sequence joins TRBV7-6 and TRBJ2-7, with 7 bases that match TRBD1. Unmatched junction bases numbered 6, after V lost 1 base and J lost 6 bases. Germline CDR1 reads SGHVS; CDR2 reads FNYEAQ. This CDR3 spans 14 amino acids. The CDR3 DNA follows: TGTGCCAGCAGCTTAGTCACAGGGGCGGGCGAGCAGTACTTC. Protein product: CASSLVTGAGEQYF. Full variable domain (outside the CDR3, taken from reference TRBV7-6 and TRBJ2-7): GAGVSQSPRYKVTKRGQDVALRCDPISGHVSLYWYRQALGQGPEFLTYFNYEAQQDKSGLPNDRFSAERPEGSISTLTIQRTEQRDSAMYRCASSLVTGAGEQYFGPGTRLTVT.

CDR3 in DNA: TGTGCCACCAGCGAAGACTCCGCTTATAATGAAAAACTGTTTTTT. It translates to CATSEDSAYNEKLFF. V is TRBV15 and J is TRBJ1-4; no definite D call. The germline V and J ends were trimmed by 5 bases and 4 bases, with 14 bases remaining between them. Germline V CDR1 and CDR2: LNHNV, YYDKDF (reference sequence). The length of the CDR3 is 15 residues.

The gene calls are TRBV5-1 and TRBJ2-3; D remains unclear. The V end lost 2 bases, the J end lost 5 bases, and 12 bases lay between the germline ends. Germline CDR1 reads SGHRS; CDR2 reads YFSETQ. This CDR3 is 14 amino acids long. The DNA of the CDR3 is TGCGCCAGCAGCTTAGGTCTAGTTGGAGATACGCAGTATTTT. This encodes CASSLGLVGDTQYF.

The CDR3 DNA sequence: TGCGCCAGCAGCCATTTCGCCCGGGACAGGGCGGCCTATGGCTACACCTTC. It codes for CASSHFARDRAAYGYTF. The chain couples TRBV4-1 to TRBJ1-2; 9 bases line up with TRBD1. CDR1 MGHRA and CDR2 YSYEKL come from the germline V gene. The CDR3 spans 17 residues. V trimming: 3 bases; J trimming: 4 bases; junction bases outside the gene matches: 12.

The chain has TRBV9 and TRBJ1-1; 7 bases are shared with TRBD1. V lost 3 bases to trimming and J lost 6 bases; unmatched junction nucleotides: 8. The CDR3 contains 14 residues. Germline V lookup: CDR1 SGDLS, CDR2 YYNGEE. The CDR3 sequence is CASSATGVGAEAFF. DNA of the CDR3: TGTGCCAGCAGCGCTACAGGGGTCGGTGCTGAAGCTTTCTTT.

The chain links TRBV7-2 to TRBJ2-1; TRBD2 aligns across 12 bases. Germline lookup yields CDR1 SGHTA and CDR2 FQGNSA. This CDR3 is 16 amino acids long. Trimming at V came to 5 bases and at J to 6 bases, leaving 8 bases not matched to a gene. Here the CDR3 reads CASSADLAGGRNEQFF. The DNA for the CDR3 is TGTGCCAGCAGCGCCGACCTAGCGGGGGGGCGCAATGAGCAGTTCTTC.

V gene TRBV5-4 combines with J gene TRBJ1-2; D not resolved. From germline, CDR1 is SGHNT and CDR2 YYREEE (reference sequence). V was shortened by 8 bases and J by 3 bases, with 17 bases between the two germline ends. The CDR3 spans 14 residues. The CDR3 is CASRPHAGDYGYTF. DNA of the CDR3: TGTGCCAGTAGACCCCACGCCGGAGACTATGGCTACACCTTC.

This clone was observed a few times. V and J are TRBV30 and TRBJ2-6; D may be TRBD2 (6 bases). V shed 0 bases and J shed 2 bases, with 8 bases lying between them. The CDR3 extends over 15 amino acids. Germline CDR1 is GTSNPN and CDR2 is SVGIG (reference sequence). DNA of the CDR3: TGTGCCTGGAGTGTGCCGGGGGCTGGGGCCAACGTCCTGACTTTC. It yields the protein CAWSVPGAGANVLTF.

This clone was detected once. The gene calls are TRBV4-1 and TRBJ1-1; the D is unclear. CDR1 and CDR2 from the germline V gene are MGHRA and YSYEKL. The CDR3 contains 14 residues. V was shortened by 0 bases and J by 1 base, with 6 bases between the two germline ends. This chain's CDR3 is CASSQDLWNTEAFF. The CDR3 DNA reads TGCGCCAGCAGCCAAGATCTGTGGAACACTGAAGCTTTCTTT.

V gene TRBV5-1 combines with J gene TRBJ2-7, with TRBD1 as a possible D gene (5 bases). Germline V lookup: CDR1 SGHRS, CDR2 YFSETQ. The CDR3 runs to 14 residues. Deletions cut 4 bases from V and 2 bases from J, with 13 bases between. CDR3 sequence reads: CASSPGPGTYEQYF. Written as DNA, the CDR3 is TGCGCCAGCAGCCCTGGGCCAGGGACCTACGAGCAGTACTTC.

This clone was counted between two and nine times. The CDR3 bases are TGCGCCACCAGGGTTGGGGCACCCGGGGAGCTGTTTTTT. Translated: CATRVGAPGELFF. The rearrangement links TRBV10-2 to TRBJ2-2; D may be TRBD1 (5 bases). Trimming pared 10 bases from V and 6 bases from J, leaving 15 bases between. The CDR3 loop spans 13 amino acids. The germline V gene has CDR1 WSHSY and CDR2 SAAADI.

This clone was recorded only once. The chain links TRBV7-6 to TRBJ1-6, with no clear D. Per the germline V gene, CDR1 is SGHVS and CDR2 is FNYEAQ. The CDR3 is 14 residues long. V lost 4 bases to trimming and J lost 8 bases, with 12 bases between them. CDR3 sequence reads: CASSSGHGDSPLHF. In DNA, the CDR3 is TGTGCCAGCAGCTCGGGTCACGGGGATTCACCCCTCCACTTT. The variable domain in full, with the rest retrieved from reference TRBV7-6 and TRBJ1-6, is GAGVSQSPRYKVTKRGQDVALRCDPISGHVSLYWYRQALGQGPEFLTYFNYEAQQDKSGLPNDRFSAERPEGSISTLTIQRTEQRDSAMYRCASSSGHGDSPLHFGNGTRLTVT.

Only a few counts were recorded for this clone. The chain employs TRBV2 and TRBJ1-5; D gene uncertain. V lost 3 bases and J lost 0, with 9 bases in between. In germline, CDR1 is SNHLY, CDR2 FYNNEI. The CDR3 has 15 residues. The CDR3, as DNA: TGTGCCAGCAGTGAGGTCCACAATAGCAATCAGCCCCAGCATTTT. It translates to CASSEVHNSNQPQHF.

The chain combines TRBV6-5 with TRBJ1-2; 7 bases map to TRBD1. Germline values: CDR1 MNHEY, CDR2 SVGAGI. The ends lost 5 bases at V and 2 bases at J; junction bases unmatched: 5. The CDR3 length is 14 residues. The CDR3 region has the DNA TGTGCCAGCAGTCACAGGGGAGAGAACTATGGCTACACCTTC. Encoded protein: CASSHRGENYGYTF.

The chain links TRBV19 to TRBJ1-2; D might be TRBD1 (5 bases). Germline V gene lookup returns CDR1 LNHDA and CDR2 SQIVND (reference sequence). Trimming pared 8 bases from V and 6 bases from J, leaving 10 bases between. This CDR3 is built from 11 residues. CDR3 sequence (DNA): TGTGCCAGTGCGTCAGGGAATGGCTACACCTTC. This gives the protein CASASGNGYTF.